This T cell receptor (beta chain) was recovered during a study of cytomegalovirus exposure and HLA in healthy donors (dated by TCRdb to 2016 to 2017). Study-wide context: An earlier analysis of some 600 of the donors reported under 300 Gb of sequence data and around 100 million unique TCR beta sequences obtained from approximately 180 million T cells. Among the 398 genotyped donors, more than 70% belonged to the genetic ancestry cluster associated with self-reported Caucasian donors. Class I and class II HLA loci were covered by the typing at four-digit resolution. In addition to the first cohort of around 670 subjects, a separate validation cohort of approximately 130 different subjects was used. The later analysis used no new phenotypic data to find candidate immune exposures, relying instead on TCR beta sequences and their occurrence across donors. To predict cytomegalovirus infection status, the study combined high-throughput TCR immunosequencing, statistical association of individual TCRs with disease status, and machine learning. The study aimed to test whether signatures of past pathogen exposure could be identified by cataloging public T cell receptors. Typing coverage differed by locus: A, B, C, DRB1 and DQB1 were typed in roughly 629-640 donors, DQA1 in about 560, DPA1 in 606, and DPB1 in 400 to 490. An earlier analysis of a few hundred of the donors applied high-throughput TCR beta sequencing to assess whether each TCR beta V gene segment acted as functional or pseudogenic. The study profiled the T cell repertoires of more than 500 subjects by immunosequencing and related them to cytomegalovirus serostatus. Five DR-DQ haplotypes were handled as single units for association and clustering, since linkage in the cohort was strong. All discovery cohort repertoires had been generated on a single sequencing platform. Among almost 400 genotyped donors of the cohort, an average of roughly 240,000 unique TCR beta nucleotide sequences were sequenced per donor, roughly a sixth of them non-productive. An early release covering 550 to 650 HLA-typed donors comprised 250 to 350 gigabases of sequencing data and approximately 85 million unique TCR sequences. Genome-wide SNP genotypes for about 60% of the 666 donors were used in a later genetic analysis, which treated that subset as a discovery cohort. A later analysis re-analyzed previously published TCR beta repertoires from 500 to 700 donors and added high-resolution HLA genotyping to study TCR occurrence patterns. Donor age, sex, ethnicity and CMV serostatus were compiled together with the repertoire data. Results and caveats for the whole study, not just this receptor: A further reported finding was that TCR beta sequences accurately predicted the HLA-A and HLA-B alleles for most subjects in the first cohort. In an earlier analysis of fewer than 750 of the donors, most TCR beta V segments were observed in productive rearrangements about 90% or about 30% of the time, broadly matching IMGT annotations. A cluster of highly shared sequence variants was judged likely to be a technical artifact of the sequencing pipeline. In a later analysis, HLA-associated TCR beta chains were found to be more clonally expanded and to have lower generation probabilities than equally common non-associated chains. According to a later genetic analysis, donors in an Asian-associated ancestry cluster had fewer N-insertions in productive TCRs than the approximately 650-donor mean. In this cohort, only TCR beta chains were sequenced, and detectable features were limited by the absence of alpha or paired-chain data. Approximately 16 rarely observed V segments, including chromosome 9 orphons, were excluded from the earlier analysis of several hundred of the donors because counts were too low. A few of the identified cytomegalovirus-associated TCR beta chains were confirmed in vitro to be specific for cytomegalovirus antigens. A later genetic analysis associated a missense DCLRE1C variant with V-gene and J-gene trimming of TCR beta chains, and an independent cohort replicated the association. The authors suggested that the approach could potentially be extended to other disease states and immunological phenotypes. When HLA alleles, especially DR and DQ, strongly co-occurred, TCR associations were difficult to assign to individual alleles. In a later analysis, TCR association rates were found to vary across HLA loci, with the most associated TCRs seen for DRB1 alleles and the fewest for HLA-C alleles. A total of fewer than 200 TCR beta chains were listed by the study as associated with cytomegalovirus. While some public TCRs were present in many individuals, most TCR sequences turned up only very rarely across donors. Linkage disequilibrium might explain the correlated functional status among segregating V segments, but an unknown experimental factor could not be ruled out. A later analysis found that most CMV-associated TCR beta chains appeared HLA-restricted, with HLA associations seemingly driven largely by CMV exposure. A later analysis associated about 17,000 TCR beta sequences with specific HLA alleles at a false discovery rate of 0.05. Cytomegalovirus status was reported to be diagnosed by the classifier with high specificity and sensitivity in both the original and validation cohorts. Because some donors lacked HLA typing at each locus, the association tests relied only on the typed subset. Sequencing depth was assumed to be roughly uniform across donors in the presence/absence analyses, though that assumption may not hold. CMV serostatus was the only immune exposure information available for the cohort. A later analysis reported that several top co-occurrence clusters appeared linked to parvovirus B19, influenza, CMV and Epstein-Barr virus. The 87-base-pair reads could not distinguish some IMGT-functional V segments, including TRBV6-2 and TRBV6-3, so those segments were excluded.

For this clone: The clone's antigen remains unknown.

The cohort comprised 710 or so healthy bone marrow donors. Cohort members were all nominally healthy when sampled, although unrecorded immune exposures were likely present. The donor tested CMV seronegative and was one of the 352 seronegative cohort members. A peripheral blood sample was provided by each donor, and peripheral blood mononuclear cells were used for TCR beta sequencing. The Qiagen DNeasy Blood Extraction Kit was used to extract genomic DNA from the blood cell samples. The CDR3 has 14 amino acids, counting the end cysteine and phenylalanine. The CDR3 DNA has 42 bases and is translated from base 1. At the junction V is shortened by 3 bases and J by 4 bases, with 12 bases in between. The germline V gene specifies SGHRS as CDR1 and YFSETQ as CDR2. Library construction relied on the immunoSEQ multiplex PCR assay. For the multiplex PCR, a mixture combining 60 forward primers for TCR Vbeta segments and 13 reverse primers for TCR Jbeta segments was used. The CDR3 region of rearranged TCR beta genes was amplified from genomic DNA by a multiplex PCR assay. Amplified TCR beta libraries were sequenced as 87-base-pair reads on the Illumina HiSeq System. Per the authors' processing: Across the 600 to 700 repertoires, a later analysis counted approximately 83 million unique TCR beta chains, around 11 million of which were shared by at least two donors. To remove PCR and sequencing errors, raw reads were error-corrected and collapsed into unique sequences using a nearest-neighbor algorithm that merged closely related sequences. V, D and J gene segments were assigned by aligning CDR3 sequences to IMGT reference sequences. For a sequence to be retained, at least a six-nucleotide match to both a V gene segment and a J gene segment was required. Rearrangements were classified as productive when the CDR3 lacked stop codons and remained in frame with V and J, and all other rearrangements were classified as non-productive. Following IMGT convention, CDR3 was defined as the stretch from the second conserved V-encoded cysteine up to the conserved J-encoded phenylalanine. The earlier analysis of about 570 of the donors excluded any sequence lacking an unambiguous match to a single V gene segment. An earlier analysis of several hundred of the donors called V segments functional above 56.7% productive rearrangements and segregating when the between-donor standard deviation exceeded 5%. To diagnose cytomegalovirus status from the catalog of TCR beta chain sequences, a statistical classification framework was built. A later analysis assigned V and J genes by comparing TCR nucleotide sequences with IMGT/GENE-DB human TR gene sequences. A later analysis assigned CDR3 sequences and most-parsimonious VDJ recombination scenarios with the TCRdist pipeline. In a later analysis, each TCR beta chain was defined by its CDR3 amino acid sequence together with its V-gene family, and reads lacking a unique V-gene family were excluded. To address suspected cross-contamination and a sequencing artifact, a later analysis removed a few hundred highly shared, low-generation-probability nucleotide sequences. For each public chain, a later analysis derived a clonal expansion index from normalized ranks of inferred template counts within each repertoire. Generation probabilities in a later analysis came from a VDJ recombination model fitted to out-of-frame rearrangements, and those results were checked against IGoR. A later analysis scored TCR-TCR, TCR-HLA and TCR-CMV co-occurrence with hypergeometric tests, applying a repertoire-size bias correction to TCR pairs. In a later analysis, false discovery rates were estimated by permuting HLA or CMV assignments 20 times. In a later analysis, co-occurring TCRs were grouped using DBSCAN, and TCRdist sequence similarity was added for clustering within HLA-allele-positive subsets. Repertoires with fewer than 30,000 or more than 120,000 public chains, plus five repertoires with anomalous nucleotide sharing, were excluded from co-occurrence clustering. As stored in TCRdb, this immuneACCESS dataset retains in-frame rearrangements with V and J assigned. A fraction of the clones does not appear; measured against another copy, unresolved V genes explain less than half of the discrepancy, and the remainder lacks a known reason. The V and J calls and clone size were taken over from that table, and D and trimming were inferred from the DNA. The sample table holds 100,000 to 150,000 clones. Approximately 2.6% of the sample is in the top ten clones.

The TCR comes from a man aged 25 to 45 in good health and CMV-seronegative. The V and J genes are TRBV5-1 and TRBJ2-3; matching of 5 bases hints at TRBD2 as the D gene. Input material: PBMCs. The CDR3 region has the sequence CASSSGSMADTQYF. The nucleotide sequence reads TGCGCCAGCAGCTCGGGGTCGATGGCAGATACGCAGTATTTT. Reference TRBV5-1 and TRBJ2-3 genes cover what lies past the CDR3, so the full variable domain is KAGVTQTPRYLIKTRGQQVTLSCSPISGHRSVSWYQQTPGQGLQFLFEYFSETQRNKGNFPGRFSGRQFSNSRSEMNVSTLELGDSALYLCASSSGSMADTQYFGPGTRLTVL.